This is a list of T cell receptor beta chains from one sample in a study of cytomegalovirus exposure and HLA in healthy donors. Repertoires were generated with immunoSEQ multiplex PCR, while TCRdb's copy carries only in-frame clones and drops some. The sample consists of about 140,000 clones, about 72% of them appearing once. The sequenced material came from PBMCs. These receptors all stem from a man in his fifties or sixties in good health and CMV-seronegative. Both conserved end residues are part of each CDR3. A D gene is named only where the DNA matches it firmly. Not every row has a clone size; where given, it reads once, few, many or a size class.

clone_size j_call v_call d_call cdr3_nt cdr3_aa
NA TRBJ2-2 TRBV5-1 NA TGCGCCAGCAGCTTGGATCAGGGGTCCACCGGGGAGCTGTTTTTT CASSLDQGSTGELFF
few TRBJ2-3 TRBV10-3 TRBD2 TGTGCCATCAGGAGAACTAGCGATTCTAGCACAGATACGCAGTATTTT CAIRRTSDSSTDTQYF
NA TRBJ2-2 TRBV4-3 NA TGCGCCAGCAGCCCGCGACTAGGCTCTCTCACCGGGGAGCTGTTTTTT CASSPRLGSLTGELFF
NA TRBJ1-4 TRBV30 NA TGTGCCTGGAGTAGGGACAATACGGCAAAACTGTTTTTT CAWSRDNTAKLFF
once TRBJ1-1 TRBV2 NA TGTGCCAGCAGTGAAGGGCCGCAAGCTTTCTTT CASSEGPQAFF
once TRBJ1-2 TRBV10-2 TRBD1 TGCGCCAGCGGACGGACAGGGGGAGGCTACACCTTC CASGRTGGGYTF
NA TRBJ1-1 TRBV7-8 NA TGTGCCAGCAGCTCACGGACGGGGGAGGACACTGAAGCTTTCTTT CASSSRTGEDTEAFF
NA TRBJ1-2 TRBV15 TRBD1 TGTGCCACCAGCAAGAGACAGGGTGTGGCCTATGGCTACACCTTC CATSKRQGVAYGYTF
few TRBJ2-1 TRBV14 NA TGTGCCAGCAGCCCTTTCGCGGACTCCGAGCAGTTCTTC CASSPFADSEQFF
NA TRBJ1-2 TRBV15 NA TGTGCCACCAGCATCGGAGATGAAGGGGATGGCTACACCTTC CATSIGDEGDGYTF
NA TRBJ1-1 TRBV7-3 NA TGTGCCAGCAGCTCCACAGGGAGTAACACTGAAGCTTTCTTT CASSSTGSNTEAFF
NA TRBJ2-3 TRBV6-5 TRBD2 TGTGCCAGCAGTCCCGCCCCTAGTAGCGGGACGCAGTATTTT CASSPAPSSGTQYF
NA TRBJ1-5 TRBV29-1 NA TGCAGCGTTGGGGAGGTTAATCAGCCCCAGCATTTT CSVGEVNQPQHF
once TRBJ2-3 TRBV5-1 TRBD2 TGCGCCAGCAGTCGGGGACTAGCGGCTAAATCAGATACGCAGTATTTT CASSRGLAAKSDTQYF
NA TRBJ1-1 TRBV18 NA TGTGCCAGCTCACCACGATCGGAGGTACTCACTGAAGCTTTCTTT CASSPRSEVLTEAFF
NA TRBJ2-5 TRBV5-6 NA TGTGCCAGCAGCTTCCAGTCAGGGCTGGGGGAGACCCAGTACTTC CASSFQSGLGETQYF
few TRBJ2-7 TRBV9 NA TGTGCCAGCAGCGTAGATGTCGATCGGTACGAGCAGTACTTC CASSVDVDRYEQYF
NA TRBJ2-7 TRBV5-4 NA TGTGCCAGCAGCTTGGCCGAGTTGCCCGAGGACTACGAGCAGTACTTC CASSLAELPEDYEQYF
NA TRBJ2-7 TRBV9 NA TGTGCCAGCAGCGTGGGTGGGACAGGGCTGGCGGGAGGGCCAAACGAGCAGTACTTC CASSVGGTGLAGGPNEQYF
NA TRBJ2-7 TRBV30 TRBD2 TGTGCCTGGAGTAGGAGCGGGAGCCCAGCCTACGAGCAGTACTTC CAWSRSGSPAYEQYF
NA TRBJ2-7 TRBV7-9 NA TGTGCCAGCAGCTTAGCGGAGCGGCAGTACTTC CASSLAERQYF
NA TRBJ1-1 TRBV14 TRBD1 TGTGCCAGCAGCCCTTTACCGGACAGGGACTACACTGAAGCTTTCTTT CASSPLPDRDYTEAFF
NA TRBJ1-2 TRBV6-5 NA TGTGCCATCAGGCGGGCACTCTCCTATGGCTACACCTTC CAIRRALSYGYTF
NA TRBJ1-4 TRBV2 NA TGTGCCAGCAGTGATTCGGGGATTCGGCGAAGTGAAAAACTGTTTTTT CASSDSGIRRSEKLFF
NA TRBJ1-5 TRBV5-4 NA TGTGCCAGCAGCTTTCGAGGGCGTCAGCCCCAGCATTTT CASSFRGRQPQHF
few TRBJ2-7 TRBV28 TRBD2 TGTGCCAGCAGTCCCGCCTCTAGTTCGGGAGGGGAGCAGTACTTC CASSPASSSGGEQYF
few TRBJ2-7 TRBV5-6 NA TGTGCCACCTCCCGGGGTCCCTGGGGCGAGCAGTACTTC CATSRGPWGEQYF
few TRBJ2-3 TRBV6-6 NA TGTGCCAGCACCACTTGGGGGCAGGCAGATACGCAGTATTTT CASTTWGQADTQYF
NA TRBJ1-2 TRBV28 NA TGTGCCAGCAGTTTTCAGGGGTCACCTCTCTTTTATGGCTACACCTTC CASSFQGSPLFYGYTF
NA TRBJ1-5 TRBV29-1 TRBD1 TGCAGCGTTGGGGACAGGATCAATCAGCCCCAGCATTTT CSVGDRINQPQHF
NA TRBJ2-7 TRBV15 NA TGTGCCACCAGCAGAGTTAGGGGGTCCTCCTACGAGCAGTACTTC CATSRVRGSSYEQYF
NA TRBJ2-7 TRBV28 TRBD1 TGTGCCAGCACCGGCCGACAGGGAAAGTACGAGCAGTACTTC CASTGRQGKYEQYF
NA TRBJ2-7 TRBV9 NA TGTGCCAGCAGCGTAGCCCCCGCGGACGAGCAGTACTTC CASSVAPADEQYF
NA TRBJ2-7 TRBV15 NA TGTGCCACCAGCAGAGATCGGAGTACAGGAACCTACGAGCAGTACTTC CATSRDRSTGTYEQYF
few TRBJ1-6 TRBV9 NA TGTGCCAGCAGCGTAGAGGACTCGGCGGCAAATTCACCCCTCCACTTT CASSVEDSAANSPLHF
NA TRBJ1-4 TRBV28 NA TGTGCCAGCAGTTTTACGGGGGCAACTAATGAAAAACTGTTTTTT CASSFTGATNEKLFF
few TRBJ2-5 TRBV7-6 TRBD2 TGTGCCAGCACCCTAGGGGCTAGCGGGAGGTCGGAGACCCAGTACTTC CASTLGASGRSETQYF
NA TRBJ1-5 TRBV30 NA TGTGCCTGGAGCGAAGTACAGGGCAATCAGCCCCAGCATTTT CAWSEVQGNQPQHF
NA TRBJ2-1 TRBV5-8 TRBD2 TGTGCCAGCAGCTCCGGGACTATGAGCTCCTACAATGAGCAGTTCTTC CASSSGTMSSYNEQFF
NA TRBJ2-7 TRBV27 TRBD1 TGTGCCAGCAGTTCAAACCGGGACAGGCCCTACGAGCAGTACTTC CASSSNRDRPYEQYF
NA TRBJ2-7 TRBV9 NA TGTGCCAGCAGCCTGGCCCCAGGATTCGGCTACGAGCAGTACTTC CASSLAPGFGYEQYF
NA TRBJ2-7 TRBV15 NA TGTGCCACCAGCACTCGGACACATTCCACCTACGAGCAGTACTTC CATSTRTHSTYEQYF
NA TRBJ2-3 TRBV11-1 TRBD2 TGTGCCAGCAGCTTAGAATGGGCGGCGGGAGCTAACACAGATACGCAGTATTTT CASSLEWAAGANTDTQYF
NA TRBJ1-4 TRBV27 NA TGTGCCAGCAGTCCATCAGGGCCAACTAATGAAAAACTGTTTTTT CASSPSGPTNEKLFF